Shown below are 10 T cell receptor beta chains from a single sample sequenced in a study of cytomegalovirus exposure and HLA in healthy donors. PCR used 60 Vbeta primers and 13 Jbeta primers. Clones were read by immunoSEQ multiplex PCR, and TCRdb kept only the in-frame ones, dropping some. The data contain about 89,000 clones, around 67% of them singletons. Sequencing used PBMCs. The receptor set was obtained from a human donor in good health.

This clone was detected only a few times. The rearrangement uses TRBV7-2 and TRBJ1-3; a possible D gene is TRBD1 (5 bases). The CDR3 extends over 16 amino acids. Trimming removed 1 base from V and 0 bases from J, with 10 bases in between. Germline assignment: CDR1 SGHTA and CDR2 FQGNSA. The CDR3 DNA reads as TGTGCCAGCAGCTTAGTGGGACTTCGCTCTGGAAACACCATATATTTT. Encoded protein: CASSLVGLRSGNTIYF.

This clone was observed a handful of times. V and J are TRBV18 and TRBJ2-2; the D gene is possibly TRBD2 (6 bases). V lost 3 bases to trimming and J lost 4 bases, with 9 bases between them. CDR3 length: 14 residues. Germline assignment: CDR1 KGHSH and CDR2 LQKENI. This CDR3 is CASSPFGGTGELFF. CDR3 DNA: TGTGCCAGCTCACCGTTCGGGGGCACCGGGGAGCTGTTTTTT.

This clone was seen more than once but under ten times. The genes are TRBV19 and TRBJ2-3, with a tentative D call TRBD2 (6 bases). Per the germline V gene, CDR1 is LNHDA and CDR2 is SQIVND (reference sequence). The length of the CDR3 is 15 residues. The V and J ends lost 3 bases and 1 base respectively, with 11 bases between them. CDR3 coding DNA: TGTGCCAGTAGTATTAGGTCGGGGGGCACAGATACGCAGTATTTT. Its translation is CASSIRSGGTDTQYF.

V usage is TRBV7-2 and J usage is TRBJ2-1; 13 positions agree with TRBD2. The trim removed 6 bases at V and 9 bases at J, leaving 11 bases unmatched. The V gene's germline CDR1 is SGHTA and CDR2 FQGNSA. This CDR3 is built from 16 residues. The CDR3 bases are TGTGCCAGCAGGGATACTAGCGGGGGGGGCTCGGGTGAGCAGTTCTTC. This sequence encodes CASRDTSGGGSGEQFF. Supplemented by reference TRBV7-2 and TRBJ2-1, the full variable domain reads GAGVSQSPSNKVTEKGKDVELRCDPISGHTALYWYRQSLGQGLEFLIYFQGNSAPDKSGLPSDRFSAERTGGSVSTLTIQRTQQEDSAVYLCASRDTSGGGSGEQFFGPGTRLTVL.

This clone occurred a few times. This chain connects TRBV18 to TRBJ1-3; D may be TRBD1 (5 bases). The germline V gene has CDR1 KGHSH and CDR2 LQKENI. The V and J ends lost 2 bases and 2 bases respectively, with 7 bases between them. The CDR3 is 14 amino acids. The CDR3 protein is CASSPGAAGNTIYF. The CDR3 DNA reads TGTGCCAGCTCACCAGGGGCCGCTGGAAACACCATATATTTT.

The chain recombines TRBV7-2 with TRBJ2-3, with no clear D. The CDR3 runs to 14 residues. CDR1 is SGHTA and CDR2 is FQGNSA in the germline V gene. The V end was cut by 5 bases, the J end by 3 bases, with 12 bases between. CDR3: CASSPVAATDTQYF. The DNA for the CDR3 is TGTGCCAGCAGCCCGGTTGCAGCGACAGATACGCAGTATTTT.

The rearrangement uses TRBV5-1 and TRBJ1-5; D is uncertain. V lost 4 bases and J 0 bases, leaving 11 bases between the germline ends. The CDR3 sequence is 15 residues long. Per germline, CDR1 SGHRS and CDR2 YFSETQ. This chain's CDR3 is CASSKEDPSNQPQHF. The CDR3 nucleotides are TGCGCCAGCAGCAAGGAGGATCCTAGCAATCAGCCCCAGCATTTT.

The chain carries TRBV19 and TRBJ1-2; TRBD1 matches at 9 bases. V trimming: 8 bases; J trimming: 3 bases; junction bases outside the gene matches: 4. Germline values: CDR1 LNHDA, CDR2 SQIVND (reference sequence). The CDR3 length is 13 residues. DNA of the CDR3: TGTGCCAGTGCCCGGGACAGGGACTATGGCTACACCTTC. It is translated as CASARDRDYGYTF.

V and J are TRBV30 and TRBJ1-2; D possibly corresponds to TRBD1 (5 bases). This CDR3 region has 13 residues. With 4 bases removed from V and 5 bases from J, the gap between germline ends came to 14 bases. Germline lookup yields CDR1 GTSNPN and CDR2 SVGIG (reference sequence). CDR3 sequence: CAWTIWGQYGYTF. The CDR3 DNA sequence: TGTGCCTGGACCATCTGGGGCCAATATGGCTACACCTTC.

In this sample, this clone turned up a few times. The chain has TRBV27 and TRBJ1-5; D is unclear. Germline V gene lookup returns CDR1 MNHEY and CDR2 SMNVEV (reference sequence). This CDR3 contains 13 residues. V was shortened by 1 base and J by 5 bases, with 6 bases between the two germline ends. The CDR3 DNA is TGTGCCAGCAGTTTATTTCCCGATCAGCCCCAGCATTTT. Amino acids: CASSLFPDQPQHF.